A single sample is the source of the 28 T cell receptor beta chains below, sequenced in a study of shared clonotypes between healthy human individuals. Only in-frame clones appear in the TCRdb table, and some are missing; sequencing was by immunoSEQ multiplex PCR. The sample carries over a million clones, under 99% recorded once. The specimen sequenced was naive CD4+ T cells sorted from blood. Subset here: CD45RA+ positively selected. The receptors here all came from a young man in good health.

The chain couples TRBV5-4 to TRBJ1-2; TRBD1 matches at 10 bases. V lost 4 bases, J lost 0 bases, and 3 bases stayed unmatched. The CDR3 contains 15 residues. Germline V gives CDR1 SGHNT, CDR2 YYREEE (reference sequence). The chain's CDR3 is CASSLGQGPNYGYTF. CDR3 sequence (DNA): TGTGCCAGCAGCCTGGGACAGGGGCCTAACTATGGCTACACCTTC. Complete variable domain (other parts from reference TRBV5-4 and TRBJ1-2): ETGVTQSPTHLIKTRGQQVTLRCSSQSGHNTVSWYQQALGQGPQFIFQYYREEENGRGNFPPRFSGLQFPNYSSELNVNALELDDSALYLCASSLGQGPNYGYTFGSGTRLTVV.

CDR3 sequence reads: CASNPKGLGRTEAFF. The CDR3 DNA sequence: TGTGCCAGCAACCCAAAGGGGTTAGGGAGGACTGAAGCTTTCTTT. The chain combines TRBV28 with TRBJ1-1, with D maybe TRBD1 (5 bases). Trimming cost V 7 bases and J 5 bases, with 20 bases left between them. This CDR3 has 15 residues. Per the germline V gene, CDR1 is MDHEN and CDR2 is SYDVKM.

The chain is built from TRBV9 and TRBJ2-3, with TRBD2 matching over 7 bases. CDR3 length equals 14 residues. The V and J ends lost 7 bases and 2 bases, in that order; junction bases with no gene match: 7. CDR1 and CDR2 (germline): SGDLS, YYNGEE. The CDR3 bases are TGTGCCAGCGTCCCGGGACTAATCACAGATACGCAGTATTTT. It translates to CASVPGLITDTQYF.

This chain links TRBV27 with TRBJ2-7, with a tentative D call TRBD1 (8 bases). Germline CDR1 MNHEY, CDR2 SMNVEV (reference sequence). This CDR3 spans 14 amino acids. The ends were cut back, 6 bases at V and 7 bases at J, with 19 bases in the middle. DNA for the CDR3: TGTGCCAGCAGGATATCCGGACAGGGAGGGGAGCAGTACTTC. Its translation: CASRISGQGGEQYF.

The chain carries TRBV5-1 and TRBJ2-1, with TRBD2 as a possible D gene (6 bases). Germline V gives CDR1 SGHRS, CDR2 YFSETQ. Trimming took off 0 bases at V and 8 bases at J, with 18 bases between the two ends. CDR3 length: 16 residues. The CDR3 spells CASSLALAAPRDEQFF. Written as DNA, the CDR3 is TGCGCCAGCAGCTTGGCGTTAGCGGCCCCCCGGGATGAGCAGTTCTTC.

This clone has only one observation. The chain employs TRBV29-1 and TRBJ2-7; 9 bases are shared with TRBD1. The CDR3 loop spans 14 amino acids. The V segment lost 7 bases and the J segment 5 bases; nucleotides outside the gene matches: 12. CDR1 is SQVTM, CDR2 ANQGSEA, per germline. CDR3 amino acids: CSASSGTGNHEQYF. CDR3 nucleotides: TGCAGCGCCTCTTCCGGGACAGGGAACCACGAGCAGTACTTC.

In the case of this clone: Other DNA sequences of this sample code for an identical CDR3. The V gene is TRBV18, the J gene TRBJ1-1; D gene ambiguous. The V gene's germline CDR1 is KGHSH and CDR2 LQKENI. This CDR3 is built from 14 residues. The V end was cut by 3 bases, the J end by 0 bases, with 8 bases between. For the CDR3, the DNA is TGTGCCAGCTCACCTTTGTCCATGAACACTGAAGCTTTCTTT. Its translation is CASSPLSMNTEAFF. Full variable domain (outside the CDR3, taken from reference TRBV18 and TRBJ1-1): NAGVMQNPRHLVRRRGQEARLRCSPMKGHSHVYWYRQLPEEGLKFMVYLQKENIIDESGMPKERFSAEFPKEGPSILRIQQVVRGDSAAYFCASSPLSMNTEAFFGQGTRLTVV.

This chain connects TRBV7-9 to TRBJ2-7; D call uncertain. Germline V gives CDR1 SEHNR, CDR2 FQNEAQ (reference sequence). The CDR3 is 14 amino acids. The V and J ends lost 5 bases and 5 bases respectively, with 16 bases between them. The CDR3: CASSPQLPLHEQYF. Written as DNA, the CDR3 is TGTGCCAGCAGCCCACAGCTTCCTCTACACGAGCAGTACTTC.

This CDR3 reads CASSLDRLWAEAFF. CDR3 bases: TGTGCCAGCAGCTTAGATCGCTTGTGGGCTGAAGCTTTCTTT. V usage is TRBV11-2 and J usage is TRBJ1-1; D uncertain. This CDR3 region has 14 residues. CDR1 is SGHAT and CDR2 is FQNNGV in the germline V gene. The V end was cut by 0 bases, the J end by 6 bases, with 11 bases between.

This chain uses TRBV15 with TRBJ2-3, with D possibly matching TRBD2 (6 bases). The CDR3 extends over 16 amino acids. V was trimmed by 1 base and J by 2 bases, leaving 13 bases between them. CDR1 is LNHNV and CDR2 is YYDKDF in the germline V gene (reference sequence). CDR3 DNA: TGTGCCACCAGCAGAGGACTAGTCCTCCCCACAGATACGCAGTATTTT. This translates into CATSRGLVLPTDTQYF.

The chain couples TRBV7-9 to TRBJ2-7; 12 bases match TRBD1. Germline CDR1 SEHNR, CDR2 FQNEAQ (reference sequence). V trimming: 2 bases; J trimming: 6 bases; junction bases outside the gene matches: 11. This CDR3 contains 17 residues. CDR3 sequence reads: CASSLLSLGQGASEQYF. The CDR3 region has the DNA TGTGCCAGCAGCTTATTGTCATTGGGACAGGGGGCGAGCGAGCAGTACTTC.

The chain combines TRBV2 with TRBJ2-3; 12 bases fit TRBD2. CDR3 length: 15 residues. Looked up from germline, CDR1 is SNHLY and CDR2 is FYNNEI. The V and J ends lost 6 bases and 5 bases, in that order; junction bases with no gene match: 6. The CDR3 spells CASRRLAGVVDTQYF. CDR3 in DNA: TGTGCCAGCAGGAGACTAGCGGGAGTGGTAGATACGCAGTATTTT.

The chain recombines TRBV10-2 with TRBJ2-3, with TRBD1 identical over 7 bases. V trimming: 7 bases; J trimming: 6 bases; junction bases outside the gene matches: 13. This CDR3 has 15 residues. The germline gives CDR1 WSHSY, CDR2 SAAADI. The CDR3: CASTETGTAGDTQYF. The CDR3 DNA reads as TGCGCCAGCACCGAGACAGGGACCGCGGGCGATACGCAGTATTTT.

The rearrangement uses TRBV5-4 and TRBJ2-3, with D unresolved. The V gene lost 2 bases and the J gene lost 2 bases, with 3 bases spanning the gap. CDR1 is SGHNT, CDR2 YYREEE, per germline (reference sequence). The length of the CDR3 is 12 residues. As DNA, the CDR3 is TGTGCCAGCAGCTTTGCCACAGATACGCAGTATTTT. Translation gives CASSFATDTQYF.

The sample holds one count of this clone. The rearrangement uses TRBV18 and TRBJ2-7; D is unclear. Trimming took off 3 bases at V and 2 bases at J, with 14 bases between the two ends. Germline CDR1 is KGHSH and CDR2 is LQKENI. This CDR3 is built from 15 residues. CDR3 protein: CASSPPSAEPYEQYF. The CDR3 region has the DNA TGTGCCAGCTCACCGCCGTCGGCAGAGCCCTACGAGCAGTACTTC.

This chain connects TRBV6-4 to TRBJ1-5; no firm D call. The V end was cut by 3 bases, the J end by 3 bases, with 12 bases between. Per germline, CDR1 MRHNA and CDR2 SNTAGT. The CDR3 totals 15 residues. The CDR3 region has the DNA TGTGCCAGCAGTGAGAGAAGTGATTACAATCAGCCCCAGCATTTT. Translation gives CASSERSDYNQPQHF.

V and J are TRBV14 and TRBJ2-7; 10 bases match TRBD1. The CDR3 runs to 18 residues. Unmatched junction bases numbered 14, after V lost 4 bases and J lost 2 bases. Germline loops: CDR1 SGHDN, CDR2 FVKESK. The CDR3 region is CASSLATGGVSPTYEQYF. The CDR3 DNA sequence: TGTGCCAGCAGCCTAGCGACAGGGGGCGTAAGCCCTACCTACGAGCAGTACTTC.

The chain employs TRBV19 and TRBJ1-2; D is undetermined. The germline gives CDR1 LNHDA, CDR2 SQIVND (reference sequence). Deletions cut 0 bases from V and 1 base from J, with 6 bases between. This CDR3 is built from 14 residues. CDR3 amino acids: CASSIDTRNYGYTF. In DNA form, the CDR3 reads TGTGCCAGTAGTATAGATACACGTAACTATGGCTACACCTTC.

The J gene is TRBJ2-1, the V gene TRBV2; TRBD2 agrees at 7 bases. The CDR3 consists of 14 residues. Germline V lookup: CDR1 SNHLY, CDR2 FYNNEI. V lost 9 bases and J lost 4; bases outside the gene matches: 9. The DNA of the CDR3 is TGTGCCAGGTCTTTGACTAGCCAGTACAATGAGCAGTTCTTC. Residues: CARSLTSQYNEQFF.

The CDR3: CASSTGTGRNEQFF. Here the CDR3 DNA reads TGTGCCAGCAGCACCGGGACCGGTAGGAATGAGCAGTTCTTC. This rearrangement joins TRBV5-4 to TRBJ2-1; perhaps D is TRBD1 or TRBD2 (5 bases each). In germline, CDR1 is SGHNT, CDR2 YYREEE (reference sequence). V gave up 4 bases and J gave up 7 bases, with 15 bases separating them. This CDR3 contains 14 residues.

This chain links TRBV5-6 with TRBJ1-1, with D possibly TRBD1 on 5 matching bases. Trimming pared 0 bases from V and 5 bases from J, leaving 17 bases between. Germline CDR1 is SGHDT and CDR2 is YYEEEE. The CDR3 is 16 amino acids. The CDR3 reads CASSLARDPLFTEAFF. CDR3 in DNA: TGTGCCAGCAGCTTGGCCAGGGATCCTCTTTTTACTGAAGCTTTCTTT.

With regard to this clone: Other DNA variants within this sample encode the same CDR3. The genes are TRBV2 and TRBJ2-5; the D gene could be TRBD1 or TRBD2 (6 bases each). Trimming took 6 bases from V and 2 from J, leaving 10 bases between them. The CDR3 is made up of 13 amino acids. Looked up from germline, CDR1 is SNHLY and CDR2 is FYNNEI. The CDR3 loop reads CASRGGQQETQYF. In nucleotides, the CDR3 is TGTGCCAGCAGAGGGGGGCAACAAGAGACCCAGTACTTC. The variable domain in full, completed from reference TRBV2 and TRBJ2-5, reads EPEVTQTPSHQVTQMGQEVILRCVPISNHLYFYWYRQILGQKVEFLVSFYNNEISEKSEIFDDQFSVERPDGSNFTLKIRSTKLEDSAMYFCASRGGQQETQYFGPGTRLLVL.

The J gene is TRBJ2-2, the V gene TRBV15; possibly TRBD1 or TRBD2 for D (5 bases each). Germline V gene data show CDR1 as LNHNV and CDR2 as YYDKDF (reference sequence). Trimming removed 8 bases from V and 7 bases from J, with 17 bases in between. The CDR3 covers 14 residues. CDR3 in DNA: TGTGCCACCTCCCGGGGCCTCCAGGACGGGGAGCTGTTTTTT. This translates into CATSRGLQDGELFF.

The gene calls are TRBV10-3 and TRBJ2-2, with D perhaps matching TRBD2 (6 bases). The CDR3 spans 16 residues. The germline V gene encodes CDR1 ENHRY and CDR2 SYGVKD. The ends were cut back, 8 bases at V and 6 bases at J, with 22 bases in the middle. CDR3 bases: TGTGCCATCGCCGTCTTGACTAGTATGAGATCCGGGGAGCTGTTTTTT. This encodes CAIAVLTSMRSGELFF.

The V call is TRBV14, the J call TRBJ2-2; 11 bases agree with TRBD2. V lost 2 bases, J lost 10 bases, and 3 bases stayed unmatched. CDR1 and CDR2 (germline): SGHDN, FVKESK. The CDR3 loop spans 14 amino acids. The CDR3 is CASSQSGLAVELFF. In DNA, the CDR3 is TGTGCCAGCAGCCAATCGGGACTAGCGGTGGAGCTGTTTTTT.

This clone has a handful of counts. Other DNA sequences from this sample encode an identical CDR3 as well. V is TRBV7-2 and J is TRBJ2-3; D is ambiguous. This CDR3 has 13 residues. The V gene lost 1 base and the J gene lost 1 base, with 3 bases spanning the gap. Germline V gene lookup returns CDR1 SGHTA and CDR2 FQGNSA. The CDR3 coding sequence is TGTGCCAGCAGCTTAGACCGCACAGATACGCAGTATTTT. Amino acids: CASSLDRTDTQYF.

The V call is TRBV27, the J call TRBJ1-4; the D gene is possibly TRBD1 (5 bases). V lost 6 bases and J lost 15, with 23 bases in between. CDR1 MNHEY and CDR2 SMNVEV come from the germline V gene (reference sequence). The CDR3 has 14 residues. This CDR3 reads CASRQLIVEGTLFF. The CDR3 DNA reads TGTGCCAGCAGACAACTCATCGTTGAAGGGACCTTGTTTTTT.

The table lists this clone with a count of one. The genes are TRBV7-7 and TRBJ2-5; D is undetermined. The CDR3 spans 12 residues. Per germline, CDR1 SSHAT and CDR2 FNYEAQ (reference sequence). Between the trimmed V and J ends, which lost 3 bases and 5 bases, there was a span of 7 bases. DNA of the CDR3: TGTGCCAGCAGCTTTCCTGGGGAGACCCAGTACTTC. The encoded protein is CASSFPGETQYF.